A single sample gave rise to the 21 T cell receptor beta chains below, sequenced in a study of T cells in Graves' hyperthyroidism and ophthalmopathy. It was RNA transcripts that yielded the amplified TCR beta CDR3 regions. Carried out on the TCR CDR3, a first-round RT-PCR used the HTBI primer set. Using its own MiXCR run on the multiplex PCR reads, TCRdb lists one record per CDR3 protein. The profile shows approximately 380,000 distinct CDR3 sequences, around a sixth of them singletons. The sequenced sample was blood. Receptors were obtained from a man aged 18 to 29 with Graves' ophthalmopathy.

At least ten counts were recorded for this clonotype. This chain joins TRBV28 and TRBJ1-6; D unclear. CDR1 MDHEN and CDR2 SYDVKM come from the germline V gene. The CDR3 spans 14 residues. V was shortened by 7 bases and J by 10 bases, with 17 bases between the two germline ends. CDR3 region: CASTGYRTSSPLHF. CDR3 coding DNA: TGTGCCAGCACCGGGTATCGAACCAGCTCACCCCTCCACTTT. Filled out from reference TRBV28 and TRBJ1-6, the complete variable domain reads DVKVTQSSRYLVKRTGEKVFLECVQDMDHENMFWYRQDPGLGLRLIYFSYDVKMKEKGDIPEGYSVSREKKERFSLILESASTNQTSMYLCASTGYRTSSPLHFGNGTRLTVT.

CDR3 residues: CASSYGTGGEKLFF. The CDR3 DNA reads TGTGCCAGCAGCTACGGGACAGGGGGGGAAAAACTGTTTTTT. This chain connects TRBV12-3 or TRBV12-4 to TRBJ1-4; 11 positions match TRBD1. The CDR3 has 14 amino acids. Unmatched junction bases numbered 5, after V lost 6 bases and J lost 8 bases.

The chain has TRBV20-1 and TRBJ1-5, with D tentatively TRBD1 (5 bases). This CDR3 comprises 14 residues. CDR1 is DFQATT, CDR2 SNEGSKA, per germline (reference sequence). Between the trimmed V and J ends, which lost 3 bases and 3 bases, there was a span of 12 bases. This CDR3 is CSASISGTNQPQHF. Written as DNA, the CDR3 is TGCAGTGCTAGTATTTCAGGGACCAATCAGCCCCAGCATTTT.

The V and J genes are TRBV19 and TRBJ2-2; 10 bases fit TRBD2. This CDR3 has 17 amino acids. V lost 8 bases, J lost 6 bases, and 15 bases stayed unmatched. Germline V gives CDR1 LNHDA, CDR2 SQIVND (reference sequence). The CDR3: CASGSKRGGFLAGELFF. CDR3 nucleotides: TGTGCCAGTGGTTCGAAGCGGGGGGGCTTTCTGGCCGGGGAGCTGTTTTTT.

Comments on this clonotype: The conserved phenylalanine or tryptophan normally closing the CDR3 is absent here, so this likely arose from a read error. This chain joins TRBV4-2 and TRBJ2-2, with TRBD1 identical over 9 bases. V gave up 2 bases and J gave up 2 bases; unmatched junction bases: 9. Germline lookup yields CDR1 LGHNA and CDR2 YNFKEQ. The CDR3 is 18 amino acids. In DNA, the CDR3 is TGTGCCAGCAGCCAATATCAGAGGACAGGGGTAAACACCGGGGAGCTGTTTTCT. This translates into CASSQYQRTGVNTGELFS.

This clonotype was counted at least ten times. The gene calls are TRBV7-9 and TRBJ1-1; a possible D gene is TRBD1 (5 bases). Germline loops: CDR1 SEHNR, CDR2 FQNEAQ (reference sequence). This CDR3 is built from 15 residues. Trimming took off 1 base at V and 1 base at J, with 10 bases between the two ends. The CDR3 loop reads CASSLEGTANTEAFF. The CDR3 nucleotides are TGTGCCAGCAGCTTAGAAGGGACGGCGAACACTGAAGCTTTCTTT. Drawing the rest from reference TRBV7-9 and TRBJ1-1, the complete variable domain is DTGVSQNPRHKITKRGQNVTFRCDPISEHNRLYWYRQTLGQGPEFLTYFQNEAQLEKSRLLSDRFSAERPKGSFSTLEIQRTEQGDSAMYLCASSLEGTANTEAFFGQGTRLTVV.

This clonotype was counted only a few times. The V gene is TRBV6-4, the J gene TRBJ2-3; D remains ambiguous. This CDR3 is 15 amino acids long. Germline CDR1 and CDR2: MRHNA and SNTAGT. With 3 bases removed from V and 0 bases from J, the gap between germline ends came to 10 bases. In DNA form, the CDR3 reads TGTGCCAGCAGTGAGGATCAGGCTAGCACAGATACGCAGTATTTT. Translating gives CASSEDQASTDTQYF.

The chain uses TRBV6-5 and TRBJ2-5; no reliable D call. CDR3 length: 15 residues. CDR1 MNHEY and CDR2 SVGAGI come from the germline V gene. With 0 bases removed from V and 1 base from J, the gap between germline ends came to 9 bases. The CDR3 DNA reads TGTGCCAGCAGTTACTCGTATCTCAGCCAAGAGACCCAGTACTTC. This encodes CASSYSYLSQETQYF.

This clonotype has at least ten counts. DNA of the CDR3: TGTGCCAGCAACCCACGCGCAGTATCTAGCACAGATACGCAGTATTTT. Translated, it gives CASNPRAVSSTDTQYF. This chain connects TRBV7-9 to TRBJ2-3; D call uncertain. V was pared by 7 bases and J by 0 bases, with 17 bases between. Germline CDR1 reads SEHNR; CDR2 reads FQNEAQ (reference sequence). This CDR3 is 16 amino acids long.

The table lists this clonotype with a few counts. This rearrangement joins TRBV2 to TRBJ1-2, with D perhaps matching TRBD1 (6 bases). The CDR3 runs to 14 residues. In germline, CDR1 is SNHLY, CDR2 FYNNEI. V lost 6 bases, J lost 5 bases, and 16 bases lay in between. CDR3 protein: CASRSNAGDYGYTF. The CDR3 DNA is TGTGCCAGCAGATCCAACGCAGGGGATTATGGCTACACCTTC.

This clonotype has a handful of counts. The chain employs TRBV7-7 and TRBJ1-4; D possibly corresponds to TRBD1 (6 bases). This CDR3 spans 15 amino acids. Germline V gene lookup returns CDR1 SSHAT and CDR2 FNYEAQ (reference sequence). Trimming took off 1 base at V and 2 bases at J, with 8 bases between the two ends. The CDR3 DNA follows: TGTGCCAGCAGCTTAGATGGACAGACTAATGAAAAACTGTTTTTT. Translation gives CASSLDGQTNEKLFF.

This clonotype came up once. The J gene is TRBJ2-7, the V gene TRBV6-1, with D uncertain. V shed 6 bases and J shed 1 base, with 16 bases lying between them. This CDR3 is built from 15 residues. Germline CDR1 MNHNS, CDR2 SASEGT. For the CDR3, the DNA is TGTGCCAGCAGCGCCCACAGTCAGGCGTCCTACGAGCAGTACTTC. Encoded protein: CASSAHSQASYEQYF.

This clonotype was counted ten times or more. The CDR3 DNA is TGTGCCAGCAGAGGGACGTTCTCTGGAAACACCATATATTTT. Protein sequence: CASRGTFSGNTIYF. The chain carries TRBV2 and TRBJ1-3; TRBD1 is a possible D gene (5 bases). V was pared by 6 bases and J by 0 bases, with 9 bases between. The CDR3 sequence is 14 residues long. Germline V CDR1 and CDR2: SNHLY, FYNNEI.

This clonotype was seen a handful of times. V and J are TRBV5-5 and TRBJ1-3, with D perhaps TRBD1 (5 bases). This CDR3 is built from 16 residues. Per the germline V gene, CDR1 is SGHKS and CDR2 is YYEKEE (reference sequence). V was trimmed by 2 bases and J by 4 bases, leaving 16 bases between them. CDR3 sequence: CASSLTGTSGGNTIYF. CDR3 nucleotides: TGTGCCAGCAGCTTAACCGGGACCTCGGGAGGAAACACCATATATTTT.

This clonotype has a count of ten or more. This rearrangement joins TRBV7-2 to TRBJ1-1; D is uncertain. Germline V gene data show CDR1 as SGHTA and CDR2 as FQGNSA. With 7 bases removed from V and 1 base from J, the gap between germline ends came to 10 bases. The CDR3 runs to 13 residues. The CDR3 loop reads CASNPTRNTEAFF. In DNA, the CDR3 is TGTGCCAGCAACCCAACACGGAACACTGAAGCTTTCTTT.

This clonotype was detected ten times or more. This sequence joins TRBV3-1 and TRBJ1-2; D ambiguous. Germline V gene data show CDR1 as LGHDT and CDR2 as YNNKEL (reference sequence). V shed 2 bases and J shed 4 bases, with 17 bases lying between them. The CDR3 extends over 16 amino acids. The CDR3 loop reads CASSQQGKGLSYGYTF. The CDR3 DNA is TGTGCCAGCAGCCAACAAGGAAAGGGTCTCAGCTATGGCTACACCTTC.

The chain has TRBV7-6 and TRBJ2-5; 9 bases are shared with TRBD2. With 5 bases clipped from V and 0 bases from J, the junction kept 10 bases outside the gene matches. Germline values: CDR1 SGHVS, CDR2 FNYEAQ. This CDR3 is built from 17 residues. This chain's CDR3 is CASSHPGTSLYQETQYF. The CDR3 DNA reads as TGTGCCAGCAGCCACCCCGGGACTAGCTTGTACCAAGAGACCCAGTACTTC. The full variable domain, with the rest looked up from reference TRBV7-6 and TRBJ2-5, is GAGVSQSPRYKVTKRGQDVALRCDPISGHVSLYWYRQALGQGPEFLTYFNYEAQQDKSGLPNDRFSAERPEGSISTLTIQRTEQRDSAMYRCASSHPGTSLYQETQYFGPGTRLLVL.

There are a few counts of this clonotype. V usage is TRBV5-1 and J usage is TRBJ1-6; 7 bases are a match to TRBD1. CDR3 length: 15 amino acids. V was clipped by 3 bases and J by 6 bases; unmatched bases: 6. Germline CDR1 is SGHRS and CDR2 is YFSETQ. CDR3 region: CASSSWGQLNSPLHF. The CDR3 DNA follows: TGCGCCAGCAGCTCCTGGGGACAGCTTAATTCACCCCTCCACTTT.

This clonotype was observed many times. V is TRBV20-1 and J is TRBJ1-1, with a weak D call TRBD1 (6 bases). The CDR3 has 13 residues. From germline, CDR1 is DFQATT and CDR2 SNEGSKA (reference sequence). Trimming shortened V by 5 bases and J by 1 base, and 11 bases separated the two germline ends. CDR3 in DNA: TGCAGTGCTCCGGGACAACCGAACACTGAAGCTTTCTTT. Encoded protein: CSAPGQPNTEAFF.

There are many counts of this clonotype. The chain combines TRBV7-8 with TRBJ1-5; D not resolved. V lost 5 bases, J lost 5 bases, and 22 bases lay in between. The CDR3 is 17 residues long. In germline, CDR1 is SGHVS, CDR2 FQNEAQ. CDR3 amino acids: CASSRRRNIARDQPQHF. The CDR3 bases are TGTGCCAGCAGCCGGAGACGGAACATAGCACGCGATCAGCCCCAGCATTTT.

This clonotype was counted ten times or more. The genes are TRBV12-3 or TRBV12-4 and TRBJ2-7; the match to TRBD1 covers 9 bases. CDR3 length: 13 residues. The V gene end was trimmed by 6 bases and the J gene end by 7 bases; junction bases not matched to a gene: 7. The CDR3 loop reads CASSADRGREQYF. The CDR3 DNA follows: TGTGCCAGCAGCGCGGACAGGGGCCGAGAGCAGTACTTC.